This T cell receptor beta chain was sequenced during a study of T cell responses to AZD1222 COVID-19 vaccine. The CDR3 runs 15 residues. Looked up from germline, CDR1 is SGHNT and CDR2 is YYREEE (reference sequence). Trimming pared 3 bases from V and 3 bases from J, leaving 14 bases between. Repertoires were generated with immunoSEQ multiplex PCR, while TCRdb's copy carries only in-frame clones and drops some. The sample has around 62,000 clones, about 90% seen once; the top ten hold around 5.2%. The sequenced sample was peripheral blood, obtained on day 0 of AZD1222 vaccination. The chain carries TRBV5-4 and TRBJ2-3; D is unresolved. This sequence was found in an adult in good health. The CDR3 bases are TGTGCCAGCAGCTCCCGTCGCAGCGCAACAGATACGCAGTATTTT. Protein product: CASSSRRSATDTQYF.